This T cell receptor beta chain was captured by sequencing in a study of blood T cells in healthy people across ages. Germline CDR1 reads SGHDT; CDR2 reads YYEEEE. CDR3 size: 14 residues. V was trimmed by 2 bases and J by 2 bases, leaving 10 bases between them. It was with a sample-barcoded 5' primer and a J-beta primer mix that a second PCR of about 6 to 12 cycles was run. A single record per CDR3 protein comes from TCRdb applying MiXCR to the 5' RACE reads. The table lists hundreds of thousands of distinct CDR3 sequences, approximately 25% of them singletons. The same data also went into a second study, on T cells of mothers and their children. From that second work: Samples were provided by three healthy Caucasian mothers and their six children. Barcodes and 2-4 random nucleotides were added by M1S in the second PCR.

The receptor comes from a boy between 10 and 17 years old in good health. The chain has TRBV5-6 and TRBJ1-2; D is perhaps TRBD1 (5 bases). Sequenced input: blood. The CDR3 here is CASSLSGRNYGYTF. In DNA, the CDR3 is TGTGCCAGCAGCTTATCAGGGCGGAACTATGGCTACACCTTC.